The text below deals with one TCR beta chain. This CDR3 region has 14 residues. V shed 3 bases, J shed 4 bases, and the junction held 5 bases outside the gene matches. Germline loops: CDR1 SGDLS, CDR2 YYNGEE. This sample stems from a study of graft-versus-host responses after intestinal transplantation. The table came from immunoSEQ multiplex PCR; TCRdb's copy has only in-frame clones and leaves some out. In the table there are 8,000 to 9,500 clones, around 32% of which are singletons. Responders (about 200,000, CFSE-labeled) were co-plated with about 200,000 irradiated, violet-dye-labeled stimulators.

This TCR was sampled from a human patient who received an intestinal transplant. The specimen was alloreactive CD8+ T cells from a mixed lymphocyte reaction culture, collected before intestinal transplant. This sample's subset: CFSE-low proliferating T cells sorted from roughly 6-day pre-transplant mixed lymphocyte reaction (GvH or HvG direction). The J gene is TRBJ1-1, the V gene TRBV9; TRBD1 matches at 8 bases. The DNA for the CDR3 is TGTGCCAGCAGCGCGACAGGGGTCGTCACTGAAGCTTTCTTT. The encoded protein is CASSATGVVTEAFF.